This T cell receptor (beta chain) was obtained from a study of blood T cell repertoires in COVID-19. Across the whole study: Acute and convalescent COVID-19 samples came from the United States, Italy and Spain. In each case, the material was cDNA or gDNA derived from T cells, B-cell-depleted T cells, or PBMCs.

How the authors handled the data: It was from reference gene primer amplification that nucleated cell counts were estimated. Libraries were prepared by immunoSEQ multiplex PCR; TCRdb keeps only in-frame clonotypes and omits some of them. That table furnishes V, J and clone size, whereas the DNA furnished D and trimming. Of over 30,000 clones in the sample, approximately 71% were seen once. Germline V gives CDR1 MNHEY, CDR2 SVGAGI. The CDR3 sequence is 13 residues long. V was clipped by 6 bases and J by 3 bases; unmatched bases: 4. The chain uses TRBV6-5 and TRBJ1-2; 7 nucleotides match TRBD1. Sequenced input: peripheral blood. The sequence was obtained from an elderly man with active or convalescent COVID-19. CDR3 sequence reads: CASSGQDYYGYTF. CDR3 nucleotides: TGTGCCAGCAGCGGACAGGACTACTATGGCTACACCTTC.